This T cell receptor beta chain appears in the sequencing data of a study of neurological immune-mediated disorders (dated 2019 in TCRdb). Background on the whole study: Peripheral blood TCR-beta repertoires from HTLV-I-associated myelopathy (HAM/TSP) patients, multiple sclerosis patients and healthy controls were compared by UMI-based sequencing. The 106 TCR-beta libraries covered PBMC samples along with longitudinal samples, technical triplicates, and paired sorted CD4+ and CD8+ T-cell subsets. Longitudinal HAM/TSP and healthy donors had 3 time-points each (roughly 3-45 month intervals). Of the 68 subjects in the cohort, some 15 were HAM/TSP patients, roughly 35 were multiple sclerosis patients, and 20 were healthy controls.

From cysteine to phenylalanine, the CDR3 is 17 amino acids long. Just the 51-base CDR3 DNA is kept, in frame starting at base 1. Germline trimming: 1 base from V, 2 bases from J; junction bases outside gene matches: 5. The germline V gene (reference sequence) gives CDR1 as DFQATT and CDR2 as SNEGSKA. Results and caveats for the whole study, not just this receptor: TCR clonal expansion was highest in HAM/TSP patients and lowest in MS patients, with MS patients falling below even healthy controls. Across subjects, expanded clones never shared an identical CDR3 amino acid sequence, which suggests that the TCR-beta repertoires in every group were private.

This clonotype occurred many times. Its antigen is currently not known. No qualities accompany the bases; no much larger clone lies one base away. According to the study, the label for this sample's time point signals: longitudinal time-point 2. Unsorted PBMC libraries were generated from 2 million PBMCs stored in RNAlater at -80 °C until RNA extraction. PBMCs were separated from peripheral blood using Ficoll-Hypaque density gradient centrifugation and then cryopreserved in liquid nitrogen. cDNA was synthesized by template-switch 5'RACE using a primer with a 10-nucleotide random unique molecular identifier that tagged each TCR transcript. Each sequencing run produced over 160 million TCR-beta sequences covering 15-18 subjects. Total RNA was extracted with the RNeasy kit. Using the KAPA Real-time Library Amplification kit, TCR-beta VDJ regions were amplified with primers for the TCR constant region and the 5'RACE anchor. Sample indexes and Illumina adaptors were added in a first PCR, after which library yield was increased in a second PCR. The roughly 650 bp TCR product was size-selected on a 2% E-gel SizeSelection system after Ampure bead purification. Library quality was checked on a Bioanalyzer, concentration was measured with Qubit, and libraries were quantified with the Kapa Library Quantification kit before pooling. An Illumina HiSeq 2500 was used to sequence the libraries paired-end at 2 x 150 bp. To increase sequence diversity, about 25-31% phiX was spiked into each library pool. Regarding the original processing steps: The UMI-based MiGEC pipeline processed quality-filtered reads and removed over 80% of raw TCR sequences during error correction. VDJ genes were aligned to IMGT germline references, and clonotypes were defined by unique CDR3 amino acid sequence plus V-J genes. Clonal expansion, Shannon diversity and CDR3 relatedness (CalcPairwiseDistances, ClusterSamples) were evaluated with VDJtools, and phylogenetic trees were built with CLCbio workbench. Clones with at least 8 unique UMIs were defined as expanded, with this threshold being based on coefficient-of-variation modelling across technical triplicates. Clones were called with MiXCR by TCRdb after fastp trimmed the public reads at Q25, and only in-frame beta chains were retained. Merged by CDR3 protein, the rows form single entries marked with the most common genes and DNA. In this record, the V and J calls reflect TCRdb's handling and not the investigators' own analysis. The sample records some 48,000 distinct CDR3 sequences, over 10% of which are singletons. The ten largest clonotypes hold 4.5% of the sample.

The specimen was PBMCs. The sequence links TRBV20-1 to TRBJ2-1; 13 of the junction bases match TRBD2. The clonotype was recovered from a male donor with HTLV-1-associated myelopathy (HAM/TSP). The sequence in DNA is TGCAGTGCTAGAGCCGGGACTAGCGGGATCCCCTACAATGAGCAGTTCTTC. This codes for CSARAGTSGIPYNEQFF.